The 20 T cell receptor beta chains reported below all come from one sample, sequenced in a study of T cells in Graves' hyperthyroidism and ophthalmopathy. Amplified TCR beta CDR3 regions derived from RNA transcripts. RT-PCR in the first round (using the HTBI primer set) targeted the TCR CDR3. TCRdb re-called the multiplex PCR reads through MiXCR, storing one row per CDR3 protein. The sample holds around 300,000 distinct CDR3 sequences, around 22% seen once. The sequenced sample consisted of blood. The receptor source for this set is a man aged 25 to 40 with Graves' ophthalmopathy.

This clonotype was detected a few times. A junction end diverges from the germline sequence, so it may reflect a read error. The chain couples TRBV12-3 or TRBV12-4 to TRBJ1-1; 8 nucleotides match TRBD1. The CDR3 length is 16 residues. CDR3 bases: TGTACCAGCATTTCAAATTCTCCGACAGGGGTAACTGAAGCTTTCTTT. It specifies CTSISNSPTGVTEAFF.

The table lists this clonotype with a few counts. The chain combines TRBV20-1 with TRBJ2-1; 8 bases fit TRBD2. Per the germline V gene, CDR1 is DFQATT and CDR2 is SNEGSKA (reference sequence). The length of the CDR3 is 19 residues. The junction had 13 bases not matched to a gene; V was cut back by 0 bases and J by 0 bases. The CDR3 coding sequence is TGCAGTGCTAGAGATCTGGGCGGGAGGACCTCCGGCTCCTACAATGAGCAGTTCTTC. It specifies CSARDLGGRTSGSYNEQFF.

This clonotype was recorded many times. The chain links TRBV20-1 to TRBJ1-1, with 10 positions matching TRBD1. V lost 5 bases, J lost 3 bases, and 0 bases stayed unmatched. The length of the CDR3 is 12 residues. Germline V gives CDR1 DFQATT, CDR2 SNEGSKA (reference sequence). In DNA, the CDR3 is TGCAGTGCTGGGACAGGGGACACTGAAGCTTTCTTT. Translation: CSAGTGDTEAFF.

This clonotype was recorded at least ten times. V is TRBV18 and J is TRBJ1-4; D remains unclear. This CDR3 spans 14 amino acids. Germline CDR1 reads KGHSH; CDR2 reads LQKENI. The ends were cut back, 3 bases at V and 5 bases at J, with 10 bases in the middle. The CDR3: CASSPEYPNEKLFF. The CDR3 DNA is TGTGCCAGCTCACCGGAGTACCCAAATGAAAAACTGTTTTTT.

This clonotype was detected ten times or more. J is TRBJ2-7 and V is TRBV10-3, with 10 nucleotides matching TRBD2. Germline V gene sequence: CDR1 ENHRY, CDR2 SYGVKD. V gave up 3 bases and J gave up 3 bases; unmatched junction bases: 5. The CDR3 contains 15 residues. The DNA for the CDR3 is TGTGCCATCAGTGACCCGGGACTAGCGAGCTACGAGCAGTACTTC. This translates into CAISDPGLASYEQYF.

This clonotype was recorded many times. V and J are TRBV20-1 and TRBJ2-1; TRBD2 aligns across 10 bases. The junction had 9 bases not matched to a gene; V was cut back by 4 bases and J by 0 bases. The CDR3 spans 17 residues. Germline V gene sequence: CDR1 DFQATT, CDR2 SNEGSKA (reference sequence). The CDR3 region has the DNA TGCAGTGCTATAGTTCCTAGCGGGAGTATCTCCTACAATGAGCAGTTCTTC. Translation gives CSAIVPSGSISYNEQFF.

The genes are TRBV7-8 and TRBJ2-3; 9 bases agree with TRBD2. After removal of 5 bases from V and 4 bases from J, the junction contained 4 bases not matched to a gene. The CDR3 is made up of 14 amino acids. The germline V gene has CDR1 SGHVS and CDR2 FQNEAQ. This CDR3 reads CASSRGTSSDTQYF. The CDR3 DNA reads TGTGCCAGCAGCCGCGGGACTAGCTCAGATACGCAGTATTTT.

This clonotype was counted a few times. V and J are TRBV7-2 and TRBJ2-3; 16 nucleotides match TRBD2. The trim removed 3 bases at V and 5 bases at J, leaving 2 bases unmatched. Germline V gene data show CDR1 as SGHTA and CDR2 as FQGNSA. The CDR3 has 16 amino acids. The CDR3 sequence is CASSLGLAGGLDTQYF. The CDR3 coding sequence is TGTGCCAGCAGCTTGGGACTAGCGGGAGGGCTAGATACGCAGTATTTT.

The J gene is TRBJ2-1, the V gene TRBV12-3 or TRBV12-4; D call uncertain. CDR3 length: 13 amino acids. Trimming cost V 6 bases and J 2 bases, with 8 bases left between them. The CDR3 region has the DNA TGTGCCAGCAGAAATCAAGCCTACAATGAGCAGTTCTTC. Its protein is CASRNQAYNEQFF.

This clonotype was seen only a few times. This sequence joins TRBV14 and TRBJ1-1, with D unresolved. Germline lookup yields CDR1 SGHDN and CDR2 FVKESK. The length of the CDR3 is 14 residues. Deletions cut 2 bases from V and 4 bases from J, with 11 bases between. CDR3 residues: CASSQSVGGTEAFF. The CDR3 bases are TGTGCCAGCAGCCAAAGCGTGGGAGGCACTGAAGCTTTCTTT.

This clonotype was recorded many times. The V call is TRBV7-8, the J call TRBJ2-7; the match to TRBD2 covers 11 bases. Germline V gives CDR1 SGHVS, CDR2 FQNEAQ. This CDR3 contains 15 residues. V gave up 3 bases and J gave up 6 bases; unmatched junction bases: 7. The CDR3 protein is CASSFTSGSALEQYF. The CDR3 nucleotides read TGTGCCAGCAGCTTTACTAGCGGGAGTGCACTCGAGCAGTACTTC.

Only a few counts were recorded for this clonotype. The chain joins TRBV6-1 to TRBJ1-1; D is ambiguous. Germline assignment: CDR1 MNHNS and CDR2 SASEGT. The CDR3 consists of 12 residues. V lost 2 bases to trimming and J lost 10 bases, with 11 bases between them. The chain's CDR3 is CASSEISSSAFF. The DNA of the CDR3 is TGTGCCAGCAGTGAAATTAGCTCCTCAGCTTTCTTT.

This clonotype has a count of ten or more. This rearrangement joins TRBV9 to TRBJ1-1, with no clear D. The CDR3 has 13 amino acids. V lost 0 bases and J 3 bases, leaving 6 bases between the germline ends. Looked up from germline, CDR1 is SGDLS and CDR2 is YYNGEE. The CDR3 sequence is CASSVASDTEAFF. The CDR3 bases are TGTGCCAGCAGCGTAGCTTCGGACACTGAAGCTTTCTTT.

This clonotype was recorded a few times. This chain joins TRBV20-1 and TRBJ2-1, with 9 bases that match TRBD1. The CDR3 runs 13 residues. Trimming at V came to 7 bases and at J to 2 bases, leaving 3 bases not matched to a gene. CDR1 and CDR2 (germline): DFQATT, SNEGSKA (reference sequence). The CDR3 region has the DNA TGCAGTGGGGGACAGGGAGCCTACAATGAGCAGTTCTTC. It codes for CSGGQGAYNEQFF.

The chain links TRBV4-1 to TRBJ1-2; D gene unclear. Germline assignment: CDR1 MGHRA and CDR2 YSYEKL. V gave up 3 bases and J gave up 7 bases, with 9 bases separating them. The CDR3 has 12 amino acids. The CDR3 loop is CASSHTNGGYTF. The CDR3 coding sequence is TGCGCCAGCAGCCATACGAACGGTGGCTACACCTTC.

The chain combines TRBV7-2 with TRBJ2-1, with 7 positions matching TRBD2. The trim removed 5 bases at V and 5 bases at J, leaving 6 bases unmatched. Germline V gene data show CDR1 as SGHTA and CDR2 as FQGNSA. The CDR3 has 14 residues. This CDR3 reads CASSPGRRDNEQFF. Written as DNA, the CDR3 is TGTGCCAGCAGCCCCGGGAGGAGGGACAATGAGCAGTTCTTC.

This clonotype was seen many times. V and J are TRBV20-1 and TRBJ2-7; 9 bases are a match to TRBD1. Per germline, CDR1 DFQATT and CDR2 SNEGSKA (reference sequence). This CDR3 contains 15 residues. The ends lost 5 bases at V and 3 bases at J; junction bases unmatched: 11. CDR3 DNA sequence: TGCAGTGCTCAGAACCCCCGGGGACAGGGCTACGAGCAGTACTTC. Its protein is CSAQNPRGQGYEQYF.

Many counts were recorded for this clonotype. The chain carries TRBV7-9 and TRBJ2-5; the D gene is possibly TRBD2 (5 bases). Germline V CDR1 and CDR2: SEHNR, FQNEAQ (reference sequence). The germline V and J ends were trimmed by 1 base and 5 bases, with 17 bases remaining between them. The CDR3 contains 16 residues. The CDR3 DNA is TGTGCCAGCAGCTTAGGAATGAGCTCTCGGGGTGAGACCCAGTACTTC. Protein sequence: CASSLGMSSRGETQYF.

This clonotype turned up a few times. The CDR3, as DNA: TGTGCCAGCAGCCGGGGACAGGGAGAGACCCAGTACTTC. It codes for CASSRGQGETQYF. V gene TRBV13 combines with J gene TRBJ2-5; 9 bases map to TRBD1. The CDR3 loop spans 13 amino acids. V shed 5 bases and J 4 bases; nucleotides not matched to a gene: 2. Germline CDR1 reads PRHDT; CDR2 reads FYEKMQ (reference sequence).

This clonotype has a handful of counts. The CDR3 here is CASKRGPGMSAFF. The DNA for the CDR3 is TGTGCCAGCAAACGGGGGCCAGGGATGTCAGCTTTCTTT. The V gene is TRBV6-1, the J gene TRBJ1-1, with D possibly being TRBD1 (6 bases). Germline-derived CDR1 and CDR2 are MNHNS and SASEGT. CDR3 length equals 13 residues. Trimming took off 7 bases at V and 10 bases at J, with 19 bases between the two ends.